The 8 T cell receptor beta chains given below trace back to one sample, sequenced in a study of cytomegalovirus exposure and HLA in healthy donors (TCRdb year 2017). Preparation of the library involved the immunoSEQ multiplex PCR assay. The multiplex PCR relied on a mix of 60 forward primers for TCR Vbeta segments and 13 reverse primers for TCR Jbeta segments. As stored in TCRdb, this immuneACCESS dataset retains in-frame rearrangements with V and J assigned. A fraction of the clones does not appear; measured against another copy, unresolved V genes explain less than half of the discrepancy, and the remainder lacks a known reason. A total of roughly 130,000 clones appear in this sample, about 73% of them only once. Of the sample, 2.9% falls within the top ten clones. Sequencing was performed on PBMCs. All receptors derive from a human donor in good health.

This chain uses TRBV4-1 with TRBJ2-7, with 9 bases matching TRBD1. This CDR3 is built from 18 residues. Losses at the gene ends were 2 bases for V and 3 bases for J; bases not matched to a gene: 14. Per germline, CDR1 MGHRA and CDR2 YSYEKL. In DNA form, the CDR3 reads TGCGCCAGCAGCCAACAATCGGGAGACAGGGGGTTAAACTACGAGCAGTACTTC. It yields the protein CASSQQSGDRGLNYEQYF.

This clone was recorded a few times. The chain recombines TRBV28 with TRBJ2-7; TRBD1 matches at 12 bases. The length of the CDR3 is 17 residues. V shed 6 bases and J 4 bases; nucleotides not matched to a gene: 13. CDR1 is MDHEN, CDR2 SYDVKM, per germline. In nucleotides, the CDR3 is TGTGCCAGCAGGACACACCCTCCGGGACAGGGGGCTTACGAGCAGTACTTC. Its protein product is CASRTHPPGQGAYEQYF.

J is TRBJ2-3 and V is TRBV7-8; maybe TRBD1 (6 bases). The V gene lost 8 bases and the J gene lost 2 bases, with 14 bases spanning the gap. The CDR3 has 14 amino acids. CDR1 is SGHVS and CDR2 is FQNEAQ in the germline V gene. For the CDR3, the DNA is TGTGCCAGCCTCAGGGGAATTATCACAGATACGCAGTATTTT. Translation: CASLRGIITDTQYF.

The gene calls are TRBV28 and TRBJ1-5; 7 positions agree with TRBD1. The germline V gene has CDR1 MDHEN and CDR2 SYDVKM. The J segment lost 0 bases and the V segment lost 2 bases, leaving 4 bases of the junction unmatched. The CDR3 loop spans 16 amino acids. The chain's CDR3 is CASSLQRQGSNQPQHF. In nucleotides, the CDR3 is TGTGCCAGCAGTTTACAAAGACAGGGTAGCAATCAGCCCCAGCATTTT. Supplemented by reference TRBV28 and TRBJ1-5, the full variable domain reads DVKVTQSSRYLVKRTGEKVFLECVQDMDHENMFWYRQDPGLGLRLIYFSYDVKMKEKGDIPEGYSVSREKKERFSLILESASTNQTSMYLCASSLQRQGSNQPQHFGDGTRLSIL.

This rearrangement joins TRBV5-1 to TRBJ2-7; 9 positions match TRBD1. CDR3 length equals 14 residues. V was clipped by 3 bases and J by 6 bases; unmatched bases: 7. Looked up from germline, CDR1 is SGHRS and CDR2 is YFSETQ. DNA of the CDR3: TGCGCCAGCAGCTGGGGACAGGGTAATGGCGAGCAGTACTTC. Translated: CASSWGQGNGEQYF.

The chain carries TRBV10-3 and TRBJ2-1; D call uncertain. Trimming pared 6 bases from V and 9 bases from J, leaving 9 bases between. The CDR3 sequence is 11 residues long. Germline lookup yields CDR1 ENHRY and CDR2 SYGVKD. The CDR3 loop is CAISQASEQFF. CDR3 coding DNA: TGTGCCATCAGCCAGGCCAGTGAGCAGTTCTTC.

J is TRBJ1-2 and V is TRBV28; 7 bases map to TRBD1. CDR3 size: 14 residues. The V gene's germline CDR1 is MDHEN and CDR2 SYDVKM. V lost 6 bases, J lost 2 bases, and 6 bases stayed unmatched. DNA for the CDR3: TGTGCCAGCAGACGGGAGGGACAGAACTATGGCTACACCTTC. As protein: CASRREGQNYGYTF.

The rearrangement uses TRBV7-2 and TRBJ2-3, with 9 bases fitting TRBD1. The CDR3 length is 17 residues. Germline V gene lookup returns CDR1 SGHTA and CDR2 FQGNSA. Unmatched junction bases numbered 19, after V lost 7 bases and J lost 8 bases. The CDR3 region has the DNA TGTGCCAGCACCCGACAGTCAACAGACAGGGGGTCTGCTACGCAGTATTTT. Residues: CASTRQSTDRGSATQYF.